The 18 T cell receptor beta chains given below trace back to one sample, sequenced in a study of OX40 agonist ivuxolimab in advanced cancers. The repertoire was sequenced with immunoSEQ multiplex PCR; TCRdb's copy has only in-frame clones and lacks some. The table lists approximately 57,000 clones, approximately 85% of them singletons. The sequenced sample was CD4+ or CD8+ T cells sorted from blood, obtained in a trial of the OX40 agonist ivuxolimab. The receptors derive from an adult with an advanced solid tumor such as melanoma, head and neck, liver or kidney cancer.

This clone was found a few times. The CDR3 DNA follows: TGTGCCAGCAGCTTACCCTGGCAGGGGGACCTAGCCAAAAACATTCAGTACTTC. As protein: CASSLPWQGDLAKNIQYF. V usage is TRBV7-9 and J usage is TRBJ2-4; TRBD1 aligns across 7 bases. V lost 2 bases, J lost 0 bases, and 10 bases stayed unmatched. This CDR3 is built from 18 residues. CDR1 and CDR2 (germline): SEHNR, FQNEAQ (reference sequence).

This clone was counted between two and nine times. V gene TRBV9 combines with J gene TRBJ1-1; D is undetermined. V was clipped by 4 bases and J by 4 bases, with 11 bases between them. The CDR3 spans 13 residues. Germline CDR1 and CDR2: SGDLS and YYNGEE. In DNA form, the CDR3 reads TGTGCCAGCAGCCGATCTCCTAGCACTGAAGCTTTCTTT. This gives the protein CASSRSPSTEAFF.

CDR3 residues: CASSRTGQDWADTQYF. The CDR3 region has the DNA TGCGCCAGCAGCCGGACGGGACAGGACTGGGCAGATACGCAGTATTTT. The chain recombines TRBV5-1 with TRBJ2-3, with 8 bases fitting TRBD1. The germline V gene encodes CDR1 SGHRS and CDR2 YFSETQ. V shed 4 bases and J 4 bases; nucleotides not matched to a gene: 11. The CDR3 covers 16 residues. The complete variable domain, with remaining parts taken from reference TRBV5-1 and TRBJ2-3, reads KAGVTQTPRYLIKTRGQQVTLSCSPISGHRSVSWYQQTPGQGLQFLFEYFSETQRNKGNFPGRFSGRQFSNSRSEMNVSTLELGDSALYLCASSRTGQDWADTQYFGPGTRLTVL.

This clone was found once. The gene calls are TRBV19 and TRBJ1-2; D unresolved. The V and J ends lost 3 bases and 8 bases respectively, with 13 bases between them. Germline loops: CDR1 LNHDA, CDR2 SQIVND (reference sequence). This CDR3 has 13 residues. The CDR3 region is CASSIDEMGGYTF. The DNA for the CDR3 is TGTGCCAGTAGTATCGACGAAATGGGGGGCTACACCTTC.

The chain joins TRBV7-2 to TRBJ2-7; D may match TRBD1 or TRBD2 (6 bases each). CDR1 is SGHTA, CDR2 FQGNSA, per germline. The V and J ends lost 1 base and 2 bases respectively, with 15 bases between them. The CDR3 is 16 residues long. The CDR3 loop reads CASSLGGGRSTYEQYF. CDR3 in DNA: TGTGCCAGCAGCTTAGGTGGGGGGCGGAGTACCTACGAGCAGTACTTC.

This chain links TRBV4-3 with TRBJ1-1; unclear D gene. The CDR3 runs 16 residues. Germline lookup yields CDR1 LGHNA and CDR2 YSLEER. The V end was cut by 5 bases, the J end by 0 bases, with 16 bases between. As DNA, the CDR3 is TGCGCCAGCAGCTCAACTAGGGCGGCGATGAACACTGAAGCTTTCTTT. This codes for CASSSTRAAMNTEAFF.

The CDR3 DNA follows: TGTGCCAGCAATCGTGGTAGCAATCAGCCCCAGCATTTT. Protein: CASNRGSNQPQHF. The J gene is TRBJ1-5, the V gene TRBV6-5; D is unresolved. CDR3 length: 13 residues. The germline V gene has CDR1 MNHEY and CDR2 SVGAGI. Between the trimmed V and J ends, which lost 7 bases and 0 bases, there was a span of 7 bases.

The rearrangement links TRBV19 to TRBJ2-7, with D uncertain. V was cut by 1 base and J by 5 bases, with 9 bases left in between. The length of the CDR3 is 13 residues. Germline loops: CDR1 LNHDA, CDR2 SQIVND (reference sequence). The CDR3 region has the DNA TGTGCCAGTAGTATAGGGGGTTCCAACGAGCAGTACGTC. Amino acids: CASSIGGSNEQYV.

This chain connects TRBV29-1 to TRBJ1-2; TRBD1 agrees at 7 bases. Looked up from germline, CDR1 is SQVTM and CDR2 is ANQGSEA. The CDR3 runs to 13 residues. The J segment lost 4 bases and the V segment lost 5 bases, leaving 7 bases of the junction unmatched. CDR3 nucleotide sequence: TGCAGCGTTCCCCGGGACAGTTTCTATGGCTACACCTTC. Translated, it gives CSVPRDSFYGYTF.

The genes are TRBV11-2 and TRBJ1-2; 7 bases align to TRBD1. V was pared by 5 bases and J by 2 bases, with 8 bases of the junction left unmatched. The CDR3 spans 15 residues. Germline assignment: CDR1 SGHAT and CDR2 FQNNGV. The CDR3 loop is CASSQIGTENYGYTF. CDR3 sequence (DNA): TGTGCCAGCAGCCAGATCGGGACAGAGAACTATGGCTACACCTTC.

This chain connects TRBV9 to TRBJ2-1; 10 positions match TRBD2. CDR3 length: 15 residues. Germline V lookup: CDR1 SGDLS, CDR2 YYNGEE. With 3 bases clipped from V and 3 bases from J, the junction kept 3 bases outside the gene matches. Here the CDR3 reads CASSAASGSYNEQFF. CDR3 sequence (DNA): TGTGCCAGCAGCGCCGCTAGCGGGAGCTACAATGAGCAGTTCTTC.

The chain links TRBV10-3 to TRBJ1-1, with 7 positions matching TRBD1. CDR1 is ENHRY, CDR2 SYGVKD, per germline. With V trimmed by 9 bases and J by 4 bases, 8 bases remained unmatched. The CDR3 is made up of 13 amino acids. The CDR3 protein is CAMQGGFGTEAFF. The CDR3 DNA is TGTGCCATGCAGGGGGGGTTCGGCACTGAAGCTTTCTTT.

The chain carries TRBV27 and TRBJ1-2, with no clear D. Germline V gene lookup returns CDR1 MNHEY and CDR2 SMNVEV (reference sequence). V was clipped by 0 bases and J by 8 bases, with 16 bases between them. The CDR3 consists of 15 residues. The CDR3 reads CASSLSRQGVGGYTF. In DNA form, the CDR3 reads TGTGCCAGCAGTTTATCAAGGCAAGGCGTCGGAGGCTACACCTTC.

This rearrangement joins TRBV27 to TRBJ2-3; D remains unclear. The CDR3 covers 12 residues. Germline assignment: CDR1 MNHEY and CDR2 SMNVEV (reference sequence). V was shortened by 6 bases and J by 4 bases, with 8 bases between the two germline ends. CDR3 amino acids: CASSLGSDTQYF. In DNA, the CDR3 is TGTGCCAGCAGCCTGGGGTCAGATACGCAGTATTTT.

The chain links TRBV4-2 to TRBJ2-1, with D uncertain. The CDR3 length is 11 residues. Trimming removed 0 bases at V and 12 bases at J, with 6 bases between. The germline V gene has CDR1 LGHNA and CDR2 YNFKEQ. Here the CDR3 reads CASSQEGWQFF. CDR3 in DNA: TGTGCCAGCAGCCAAGAGGGTTGGCAGTTCTTC.

The chain is built from TRBV28 and TRBJ1-1, with no clear D. The V end lost 5 bases, the J end lost 7 bases, and 8 bases lay between the germline ends. CDR1 and CDR2 from the germline V gene are MDHEN and SYDVKM. The CDR3 extends over 11 amino acids. The CDR3 bases are TGTGCCAGCAGTCTCCTCCATGAAGCTTTCTTT. Protein product: CASSLLHEAFF.

The V and J genes are TRBV19 and TRBJ1-3; D ambiguous. The CDR3 is made up of 14 amino acids. From germline, CDR1 is LNHDA and CDR2 SQIVND (reference sequence). The V end lost 6 bases, the J end lost 1 base, and 10 bases lay between the germline ends. CDR3 sequence: CASSRLGSGNTIYF. DNA for the CDR3: TGTGCCAGTAGCCGGCTCGGGTCTGGAAACACCATATATTTT.

The V gene is TRBV7-9, the J gene TRBJ2-1; 9 bases align to TRBD2. The junction had 6 bases not matched to a gene; V was cut back by 5 bases and J by 4 bases. Germline V gene lookup returns CDR1 SEHNR and CDR2 FQNEAQ (reference sequence). This CDR3 contains 15 residues. The DNA for the CDR3 is TGTGCCAGCAGCCCGACTAGCGGAGAGTACAATGAGCAGTTCTTC. Its protein product is CASSPTSGEYNEQFF.